This TCR beta chain comes out of a study of blood T cells in healthy people across ages. Regarding the study as a whole: Long-lived donors carried more naive CD4+ cells and greater diversity than aged donors. Percentage of naive T cells showed a strong correlation with TCR beta diversity. Reliance upon unsorted PBMCs precluded definitive naive versus antigen-experienced comparison. Per-million-T-cell TCR beta diversity fell roughly linearly with age.

In this sample, this clonotype turned up a few times. Antigen: not known. A second 7 to 11 cycle PCR used barcoded and J-beta primers. TCRdb redid the calling of the 5' RACE reads with MiXCR, one entry per CDR3 protein. Among more than 1.4 million distinct CDR3 sequences listed, roughly 40% were seen once. Germline V lookup: CDR1 MRHNA, CDR2 SNTAGT. CDR3 length: 16 amino acids. V lost 0 bases and J lost 3; bases outside the gene matches: 3. The sequenced sample consisted of blood. The gene calls are TRBV6-4 and TRBJ2-3; 10 bases line up with TRBD1. The receptor's source is a woman under 30 in good health. The CDR3 is CASSDSTGGETDTQYF. CDR3 DNA sequence: TGTGCCAGCAGTGACTCGACAGGGGGCGAGACAGATACGCAGTATTTT.